A selection of T cell receptor beta chains follows, all from one sample in a study of beta chain features in type 1 diabetes. The data were produced by immunoSEQ multiplex PCR, yet TCRdb's version contains in-frame clones alone and is incomplete. Here the sample spans hundreds of thousands of clones, 10% to 15% being singletons. The sample comprised naive CD4+ T cells from blood. Source of these receptors: a young man in good health. Both conserved end residues are part of each CDR3. Fields, in order: CDR3 length, D gene, V gene, clone size, J gene, CDR3 DNA, CDR3 protein. A D gene is named only where the DNA matches it firmly. Size tells how often a clone was seen (once, few, many) or the class of an expanded clone, and some rows leave it out.

length: 14
D: NA
V: TRBV19
size: few
J: TRBJ2-7
DNA: TGTGCCAGTAGTATGGGGACTGTGTCCTACGAGCAGTACTTC
CDR3: CASSMGTVSYEQYF

length: 15
D: NA
V: TRBV4-3
size: few
J: TRBJ2-5
DNA: TGCGCCAGCAGCCCCTCCCCAGGGCCCCAAGAGACCCAGTACTTC
CDR3: CASSPSPGPQETQYF

length: 15
D: TRBD2
V: TRBV5-1
size: few
J: TRBJ2-1
DNA: TGCGCCAGCAGCTTGTTTAGCGGGTCCTACAATGAGCAGTTCTTC
CDR3: CASSLFSGSYNEQFF

length: 16
D: TRBD1
V: TRBV27
size: few
J: TRBJ2-7
DNA: TGTGCCAGCAGTTTAGATCGGGACAGGGGATTTCACGAGCAGTACTTC
CDR3: CASSLDRDRGFHEQYF

length: 18
D: TRBD2
V: TRBV29-1
size: NA
J: TRBJ2-1
DNA: TGCAGCGTTGCCGAGCTCCCGGTGGGGCGGGGGGCGTACAATGAGCAGTTCTTC
CDR3: CSVAELPVGRGAYNEQFF

length: 16
D: NA
V: TRBV14
size: NA
J: TRBJ2-2
DNA: TGTGCCAGCAGCCGTAGGACAGACTTAAACACCGGGGAGCTGTTTTTT
CDR3: CASSRRTDLNTGELFF

length: 14
D: NA
V: TRBV28
size: NA
J: TRBJ2-1
DNA: TGTGCCAGTACGGGACTCCCCCGGGCGAATGAGCAGTTCTTC
CDR3: CASTGLPRANEQFF

length: 16
D: NA
V: TRBV30
size: NA
J: TRBJ2-1
DNA: TGTGCCTGGAGTGTACCCGACAGGTACTCCTACAATGAGCAGTTCTTC
CDR3: CAWSVPDRYSYNEQFF

length: 16
D: NA
V: TRBV30
size: few
J: TRBJ2-6
DNA: TGTGCCTGGAGCGCTCAACAAAGCTCTGGGGCCAACGTCCTGACTTTC
CDR3: CAWSAQQSSGANVLTF

length: 15
D: TRBD1
V: TRBV18
size: few
J: TRBJ1-6
DNA: TGTGCCAGCTCACCACGACAGGGGGACCACTCACCCCTCCACTTT
CDR3: CASSPRQGDHSPLHF

length: 12
D: NA
V: TRBV30
size: NA
J: TRBJ2-1
DNA: TGTGCCTGGAGTGTAGTGGCCAATGAGCAGTTCTTC
CDR3: CAWSVVANEQFF

length: 15
D: NA
V: TRBV7-9
size: many
J: TRBJ2-5
DNA: TGTGCCAGCAGGGTAGGGGCGCGGCTCCAAGAGACCCAGTACTTC
CDR3: CASRVGARLQETQYF

length: 14
D: NA
V: TRBV5-6
size: few
J: TRBJ2-7
DNA: TGTGCCAGCAGCTTGGGTTGGAGTTCCTACGAGCAGTACTTC
CDR3: CASSLGWSSYEQYF

length: 19
D: TRBD1
V: TRBV18
size: few
J: TRBJ1-1
DNA: TGTGCCAGCTCACCCCCGTGGGACAGGAGGTTCTATCTGAACACTGAAGCTTTCTTT
CDR3: CASSPPWDRRFYLNTEAFF